These T cell receptor beta chains were read from a single sample in a study of T-cell reconstitution after alpha-beta-depleted transplantation in children. TCRdb reprocessed the PCR reads with MiXCR, giving one entry per CDR3 protein. Here the sample spans about 500,000 distinct CDR3 sequences, around a third being singletons. The sequencing used PBMCs from the stem cell graft donor, collected from the stem cell graft. The receptors shown here come from a human donor who donated a stem cell graft to a child with aplastic anemia. CDR3s include the opening cysteine and the closing phenylalanine or tryptophan. The D gene is left open where the match is weak. The size entry is marked missing in some rows and otherwise reads once, few, many or a size class.

TRBJ2-5,.,TRBV5-5,TRBD2,TGTGCCAGCAGTGGACTAGTCCTCGAGACCCAGTACTTC,CASSGLVLETQYF
TRBJ2-2,.,TRBV20-1,.,TGCAGTGCTAGTCACACCGGGGAGCTGTTTTTT,CSASHTGELFF
TRBJ2-7,.,TRBV28,.,TGTGCCAGCAGTTTAGATTCACTAGTCTACGAGCAGTACTTC,CASSLDSLVYEQYF
TRBJ2-2,few,TRBV5-1,.,TGCGCCAGCAGCCCGAGATCAGGGGGGTACACCGGGGAGCTGTTTTTT,CASSPRSGGYTGELFF
TRBJ2-2,many,TRBV5-1,TRBD1,TGCGCCAGCTCTCAGGGGGCGACATTAGGGGAGCTGTTTTTT,CASSQGATLGELFF
TRBJ2-1,.,TRBV6-1,TRBD2,TGTGCCAGCAGAGAGGAGATCGGGAGGGGAAATGAGCAGTTCTTC,CASREEIGRGNEQFF
TRBJ2-5,.,TRBV20-1,.,TGCAGTGCTAGACCACCGCCTCACAGGGTGGGATTGGAGACCCAGTACTTC,CSARPPPHRVGLETQYF
TRBJ1-2,.,TRBV20-1,TRBD1,TGCAGTGCCACAGGGGGCCTCTATGGCTACACCTTC,CSATGGLYGYTF
TRBJ2-5,once,TRBV5-4,TRBD1,TGTGCCAGCAGCTGGGGACAGGGGGCAATAGAGACCCAGTACTTC,CASSWGQGAIETQYF
TRBJ2-1,few,TRBV6-1,TRBD2,TGTGCCAGCAGTGACGGGACTAGCGTATACAATGAGCAGTTCTTC,CASSDGTSVYNEQFF
TRBJ2-1,.,TRBV5-1,TRBD2,TGCGCCAGCAGCCGGGTCGGCGGGAGGGCCAATGAGCAGTTCTTC,CASSRVGGRANEQFF
TRBJ1-1,.,TRBV24-1,TRBD1,TGTGCCACCAGTGACCAAAGGACAGGGCACACTGAAGCTTTCTTT,CATSDQRTGHTEAFF
TRBJ2-3,few,TRBV12-3/TRBV12-4,TRBD2,TGTGCCAGCAGTTTAGGCCCGGGGGGGAGAGGTACAGATACGCAGTATTTT,CASSLGPGGRGTDTQYF
TRBJ2-3,.,TRBV5-1,TRBD1,TGCGCCAGCAGCGTCCGGGACAGACGCACAGATACGCAGTATTTT,CASSVRDRRTDTQYF
TRBJ1-6,few,TRBV7-6,.,TGTGCCAGCAGCTTATACGGTATAAAGAATTCACCCCTCCACTTT,CASSLYGIKNSPLHF
TRBJ1-5,few,TRBV7-6,.,TGTGCCAGCAGCTCGGGGAGGGGAAGAAATCAGCCCCAGCATTTT,CASSSGRGRNQPQHF
TRBJ2-7,few,TRBV7-9,TRBD1,TGTGCCAGCAGCAACCCGGCAGGGGGCGAGCAGTACTTC,CASSNPAGGEQYF
TRBJ2-1,few,TRBV29-1,.,TGCAGCGCCCGGGGAGGGGGCAGTGAGCAGTTCTTC,CSARGGGSEQFF
TRBJ1-2,.,TRBV9,.,TGTGCCAGCAGCGTATCCGGACGGGGAGGCTACACCTTC,CASSVSGRGGYTF
TRBJ1-1,.,TRBV7-2,TRBD1,TGTGCCAGCAGCCTTCGGGACAGGCCCTTGGTGGGCACTGAAGCTTTCTTT,CASSLRDRPLVGTEAFF
TRBJ2-5,.,TRBV5-1,TRBD1,TGCGCCAGCAGCGCAAAGGGGGCGCGTTCCGAAGAGACCCAGTACTTC,CASSAKGARSEETQYF
TRBJ2-4,.,TRBV11-2,TRBD2,TGTGCCAGCAGTTCCAGGACTAGCGGGAGTGGCGGGAGAGCGGCCAAAAACATTCAGTACTTC,CASSSRTSGSGGRAAKNIQYF
TRBJ2-1,.,TRBV5-1,.,TGCGCCAGCGGGCGTCAGGGAGAACTCTCCTACAATGAGCAGTTCTTC,CASGRQGELSYNEQFF
TRBJ2-5,few,TRBV12-3/TRBV12-4,.,TGTGCCAGCAGTTTACAGGGCAGAGAGACCCAGTACTTC,CASSLQGRETQYF
TRBJ1-1,few,TRBV9,.,TGTGCCAGCAGCGTGGGGGCGCCTATGAACACTGAAGCTTTCTTT,CASSVGAPMNTEAFF
TRBJ2-2,few,TRBV24-1,TRBD1,TGTGCCACCTCTCCGGGACAGGGATACACCGGGGAGCTGTTTTTT,CATSPGQGYTGELFF
TRBJ1-1,.,TRBV12-3/TRBV12-4,.,TGTGCCAGCAGTCTACAGAGAAGAACTGAAGCTTTCTTT,CASSLQRRTEAFF
TRBJ2-1,.,TRBV10-3,.,TGTGCCATCAGTGCGGCTAGTATCTACAATGAGCAGTTCTTC,CAISAASIYNEQFF
TRBJ2-3,few,TRBV11-2,TRBD2,TGTGCCAGCAGCTTGGTCCCACTAGCGGGAGGGGCCACAGATACGCAGTATTTT,CASSLVPLAGGATDTQYF
TRBJ1-2,once,TRBV18,TRBD1,TGTGCCAGCTCACCCGGGACAGGGGTTAACTATGGCTACACCTTC,CASSPGTGVNYGYTF
TRBJ1-4,.,TRBV6-5,.,TGTGCCAGCAGTTATCTGGAGAACAAAAAACTGTTTTTT,CASSYLENKKLFF
TRBJ1-1,few,TRBV5-6,TRBD1,TGTGCCAGCAGCTTGGCCGGGACAGCAAGGAACACTGAAGCTTTCTTT,CASSLAGTARNTEAFF
TRBJ2-3,.,TRBV12-3/TRBV12-4,TRBD1,TGTGCCAGCAGATACTCCGGGACAGGGAAGGGAGATACGCAGTATTTT,CASRYSGTGKGDTQYF
TRBJ1-1,.,TRBV14,TRBD1,TGTGCCAGCAGCCAAGCCAGGACAGGGACTGAAGCTTTCTTT,CASSQARTGTEAFF
TRBJ2-7,.,TRBV29-1,TRBD1,TGCAGCGTTAACCCCGGGACAGCACACTACGAGCAGTACTTC,CSVNPGTAHYEQYF
TRBJ2-1,.,TRBV7-8,TRBD2,TGTGCCACCTCCTCGTGGGAGGGAAGGAATGAGCAGTTCTTC,CATSSWEGRNEQFF
TRBJ2-7,few,TRBV5-4,TRBD2,TGTGCCAGCAGCCCCGGGGGGAGACAGCAGGATGAGCAGTACTTC,CASSPGGRQQDEQYF
TRBJ1-2,.,TRBV25-1,.,TGTGCCAGCCAACAGGGAGGAGGCTACACCTTC,CASQQGGGYTF
TRBJ2-4,.,TRBV7-8,TRBD1,TGTGCCAGCAGCTTAGCGGGACAGTTACGAGTGGGGGCCAAAAACATTCAGTACTTC,CASSLAGQLRVGAKNIQYF
TRBJ1-1,few,TRBV12-3/TRBV12-4,.,TGTGCCAGCAGACACAGGACAGCGTTCAACACTGAAGCTTTCTTT,CASRHRTAFNTEAFF